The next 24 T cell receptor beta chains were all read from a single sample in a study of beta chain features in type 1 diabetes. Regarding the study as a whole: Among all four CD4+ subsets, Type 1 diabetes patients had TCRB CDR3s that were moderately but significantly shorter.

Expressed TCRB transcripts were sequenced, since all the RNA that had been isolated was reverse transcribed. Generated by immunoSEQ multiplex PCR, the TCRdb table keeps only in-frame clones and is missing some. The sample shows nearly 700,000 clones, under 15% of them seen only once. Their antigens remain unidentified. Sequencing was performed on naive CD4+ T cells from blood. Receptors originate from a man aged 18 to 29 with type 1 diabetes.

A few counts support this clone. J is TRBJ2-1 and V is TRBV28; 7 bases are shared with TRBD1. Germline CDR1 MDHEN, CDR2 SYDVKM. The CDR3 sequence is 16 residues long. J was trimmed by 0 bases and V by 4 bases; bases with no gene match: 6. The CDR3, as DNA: TGTGCCAGCAGTTGGATATACAGGGGCTCCTACAATGAGCAGTTCTTC. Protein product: CASSWIYRGSYNEQFF.

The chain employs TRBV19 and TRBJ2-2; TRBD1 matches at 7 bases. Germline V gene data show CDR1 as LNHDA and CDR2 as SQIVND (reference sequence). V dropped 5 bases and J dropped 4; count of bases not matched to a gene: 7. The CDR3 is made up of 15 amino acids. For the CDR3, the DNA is TGTGCCAGTAGTTCCGGACAGGTTCGCACCGGGGAGCTGTTTTTT. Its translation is CASSSGQVRTGELFF.

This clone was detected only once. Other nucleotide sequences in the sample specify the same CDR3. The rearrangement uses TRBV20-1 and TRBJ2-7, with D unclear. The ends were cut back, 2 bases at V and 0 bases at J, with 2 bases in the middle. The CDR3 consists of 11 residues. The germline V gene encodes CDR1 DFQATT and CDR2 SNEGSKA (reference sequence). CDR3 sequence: CSARSSYEQYF. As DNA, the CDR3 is TGCAGTGCTAGATCCTCCTACGAGCAGTACTTC.

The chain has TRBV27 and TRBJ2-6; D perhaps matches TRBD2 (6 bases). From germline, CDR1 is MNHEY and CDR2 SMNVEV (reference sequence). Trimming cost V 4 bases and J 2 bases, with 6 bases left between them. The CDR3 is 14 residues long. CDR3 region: CASSWGAGANVLTF. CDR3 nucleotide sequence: TGTGCCAGCAGTTGGGGGGCTGGGGCCAACGTCCTGACTTTC.

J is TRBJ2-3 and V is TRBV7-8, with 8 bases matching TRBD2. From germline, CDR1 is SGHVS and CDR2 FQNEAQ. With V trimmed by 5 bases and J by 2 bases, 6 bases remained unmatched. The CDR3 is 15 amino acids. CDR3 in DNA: TGTGCCAGCAGCAGCGGGGGCTACGACACAGATACGCAGTATTTT. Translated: CASSSGGYDTDTQYF.

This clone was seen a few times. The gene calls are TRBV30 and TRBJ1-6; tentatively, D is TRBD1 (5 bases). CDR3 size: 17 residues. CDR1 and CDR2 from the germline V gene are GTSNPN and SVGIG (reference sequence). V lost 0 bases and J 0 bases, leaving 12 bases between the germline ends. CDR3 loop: CAWSVQVVSSYNSPLHF. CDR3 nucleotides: TGTGCCTGGAGTGTACAGGTCGTAAGCTCCTATAATTCACCCCTCCACTTT.

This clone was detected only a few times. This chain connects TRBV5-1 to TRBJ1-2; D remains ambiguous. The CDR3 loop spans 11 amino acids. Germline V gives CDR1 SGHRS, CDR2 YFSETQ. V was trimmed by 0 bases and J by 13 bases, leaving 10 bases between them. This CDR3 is CASSLDGVFTF. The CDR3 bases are TGCGCCAGCAGCTTGGATGGGGTTTTCACCTTC. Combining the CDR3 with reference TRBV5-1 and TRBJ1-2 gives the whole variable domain KAGVTQTPRYLIKTRGQQVTLSCSPISGHRSVSWYQQTPGQGLQFLFEYFSETQRNKGNFPGRFSGRQFSNSRSEMNVSTLELGDSALYLCASSLDGVFTFGSGTRLTVV.

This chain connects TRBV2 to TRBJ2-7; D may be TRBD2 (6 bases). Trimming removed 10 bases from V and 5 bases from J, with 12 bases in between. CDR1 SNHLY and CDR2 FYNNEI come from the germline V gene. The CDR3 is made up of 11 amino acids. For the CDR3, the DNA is TGTGCCACCGATTCGGGGGACGAGCAGTACTTC. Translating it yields CATDSGDEQYF.

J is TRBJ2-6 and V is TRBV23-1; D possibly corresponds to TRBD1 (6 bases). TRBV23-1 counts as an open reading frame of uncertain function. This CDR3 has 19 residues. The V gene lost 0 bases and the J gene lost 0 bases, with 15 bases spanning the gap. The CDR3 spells CASSQSRGQRLSGANVLTF. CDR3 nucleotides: TGCGCCAGCAGTCAATCACGCGGACAGAGACTCTCTGGGGCCAACGTCCTGACTTTC.

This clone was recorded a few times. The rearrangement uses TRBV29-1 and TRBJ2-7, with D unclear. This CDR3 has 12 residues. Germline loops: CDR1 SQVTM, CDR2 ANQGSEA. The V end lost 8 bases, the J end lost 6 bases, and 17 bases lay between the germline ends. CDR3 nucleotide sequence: TGCAGCCTCCTGACACCATCTCGCGAGCAGTACTTC. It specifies CSLLTPSREQYF.

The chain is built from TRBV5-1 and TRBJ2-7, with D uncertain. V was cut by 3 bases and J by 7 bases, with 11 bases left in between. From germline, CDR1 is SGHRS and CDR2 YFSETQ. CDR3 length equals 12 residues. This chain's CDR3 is CASSSSLGEQYF. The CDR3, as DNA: TGCGCCAGCAGCTCCTCCCTCGGGGAGCAGTACTTC.

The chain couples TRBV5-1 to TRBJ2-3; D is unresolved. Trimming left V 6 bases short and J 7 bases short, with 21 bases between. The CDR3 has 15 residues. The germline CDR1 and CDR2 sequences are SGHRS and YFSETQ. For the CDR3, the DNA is TGCGCCAGCACTGACTTCATTGGCAGGCAATATACGCAGTATTTT. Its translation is CASTDFIGRQYTQYF.

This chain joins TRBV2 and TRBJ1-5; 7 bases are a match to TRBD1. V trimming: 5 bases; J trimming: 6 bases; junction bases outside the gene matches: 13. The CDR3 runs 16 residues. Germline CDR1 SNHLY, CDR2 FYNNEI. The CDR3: CASSPARQGWSQPQHF. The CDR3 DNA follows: TGTGCCAGCAGTCCCGCCCGACAGGGATGGAGTCAGCCCCAGCATTTT.

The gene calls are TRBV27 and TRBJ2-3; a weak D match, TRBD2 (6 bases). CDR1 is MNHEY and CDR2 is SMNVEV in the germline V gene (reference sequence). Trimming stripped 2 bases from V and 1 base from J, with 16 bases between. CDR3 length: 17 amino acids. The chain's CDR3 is CASSLSLGPSGTDTQYF. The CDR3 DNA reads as TGTGCCAGCAGTTTAAGTCTCGGTCCTAGCGGCACAGATACGCAGTATTTT.

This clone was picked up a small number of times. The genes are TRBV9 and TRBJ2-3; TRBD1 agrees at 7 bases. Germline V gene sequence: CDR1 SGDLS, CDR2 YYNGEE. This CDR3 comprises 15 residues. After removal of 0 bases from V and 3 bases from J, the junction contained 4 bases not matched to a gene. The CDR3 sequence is CASSVGRGRTDTQYF. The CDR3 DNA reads TGTGCCAGCAGCGTAGGTAGGGGGCGAACAGATACGCAGTATTTT.

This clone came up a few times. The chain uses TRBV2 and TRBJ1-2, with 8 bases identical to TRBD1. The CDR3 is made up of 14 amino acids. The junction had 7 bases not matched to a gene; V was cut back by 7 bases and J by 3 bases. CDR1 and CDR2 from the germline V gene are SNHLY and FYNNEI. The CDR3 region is CASTGQGPDYGYTF. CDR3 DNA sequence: TGTGCCAGCACCGGACAGGGACCCGACTATGGCTACACCTTC.

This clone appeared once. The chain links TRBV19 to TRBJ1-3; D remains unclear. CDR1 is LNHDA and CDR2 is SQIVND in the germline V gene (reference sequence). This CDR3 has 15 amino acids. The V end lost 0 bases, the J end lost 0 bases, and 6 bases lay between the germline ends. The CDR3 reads CASSIDLSSGNTIYF. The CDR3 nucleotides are TGTGCCAGTAGTATAGATCTGAGCTCTGGAAACACCATATATTTT.

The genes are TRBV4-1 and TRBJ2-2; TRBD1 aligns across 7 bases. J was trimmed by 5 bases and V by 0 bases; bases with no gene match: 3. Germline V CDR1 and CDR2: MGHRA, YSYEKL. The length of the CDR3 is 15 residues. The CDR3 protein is CASSQDRGRTGELFF. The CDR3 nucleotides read TGCGCCAGCAGCCAAGATAGGGGGCGAACCGGGGAGCTGTTTTTT.

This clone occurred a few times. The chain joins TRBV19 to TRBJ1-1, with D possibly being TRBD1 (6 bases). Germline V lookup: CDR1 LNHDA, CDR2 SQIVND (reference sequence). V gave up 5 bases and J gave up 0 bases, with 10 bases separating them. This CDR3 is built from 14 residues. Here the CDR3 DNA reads TGTGCCAGTAGTGAGACAGGTTTGAACACTGAAGCTTTCTTT. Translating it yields CASSETGLNTEAFF.

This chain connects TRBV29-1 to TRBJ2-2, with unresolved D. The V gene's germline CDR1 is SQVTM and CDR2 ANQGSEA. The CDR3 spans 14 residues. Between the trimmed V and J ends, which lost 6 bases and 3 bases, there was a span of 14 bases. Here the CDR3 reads CSVPNSYHTGELFF. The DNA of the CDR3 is TGCAGCGTCCCTAACAGTTATCACACCGGGGAGCTGTTTTTT.

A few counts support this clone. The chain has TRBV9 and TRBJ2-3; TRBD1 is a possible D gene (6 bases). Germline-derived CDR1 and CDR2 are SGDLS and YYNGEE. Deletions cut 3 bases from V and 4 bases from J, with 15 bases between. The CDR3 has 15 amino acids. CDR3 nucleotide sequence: TGTGCCAGCAGCGCCCAGGGGAGTTTAGCAGATACGCAGTATTTT. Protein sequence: CASSAQGSLADTQYF.

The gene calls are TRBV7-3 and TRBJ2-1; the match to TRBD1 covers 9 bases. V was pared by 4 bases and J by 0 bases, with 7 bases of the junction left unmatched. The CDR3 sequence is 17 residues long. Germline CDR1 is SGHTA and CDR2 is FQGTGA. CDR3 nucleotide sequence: TGTGCCAGCAGCTGGACAGGGGACCCGAGCTCCTACAATGAGCAGTTCTTC. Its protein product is CASSWTGDPSSYNEQFF.

CDR3 sequence (DNA): TGTGCCAGCAGTCCATGGAACTCTGGGGCCAACGTCCTGACTTTC. This gives the protein CASSPWNSGANVLTF. This chain connects TRBV28 to TRBJ2-6, with D unclear. V was cut by 5 bases and J by 0 bases, with 8 bases left in between. Germline CDR1 MDHEN, CDR2 SYDVKM. The CDR3 totals 15 residues. The full variable domain, completed using reference TRBV28 and TRBJ2-6, is DVKVTQSSRYLVKRTGEKVFLECVQDMDHENMFWYRQDPGLGLRLIYFSYDVKMKEKGDIPEGYSVSREKKERFSLILESASTNQTSMYLCASSPWNSGANVLTFGAGSRLTVL.

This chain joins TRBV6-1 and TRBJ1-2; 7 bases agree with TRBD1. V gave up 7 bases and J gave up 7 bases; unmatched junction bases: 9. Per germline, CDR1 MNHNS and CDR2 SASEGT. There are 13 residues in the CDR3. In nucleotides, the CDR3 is TGTGCCAGCATCGAAGGGGGCGGTGGTGGCTACACCTTC. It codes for CASIEGGGGGYTF.